The 21 T cell receptor beta chains presented below share a single source sample, sequenced in a study of post-analysis software for immune sequencing data. Prepared libraries of TCR beta cDNA carried unique molecular identifiers. MiXCR, applied by TCRdb to the PCR reads, yields one record per CDR3 protein. The table lists roughly 700,000 distinct CDR3 sequences, around 27% of them singletons. Antigens of these TCRs are unknown. Whole-study findings and limits: Patients had higher frequencies than controls of a few TRBV segments, including TRBV5-6, TRBV5-1 and TRBV20-1.

The sequenced sample was blood. These TCRs come from a girl aged 5-17 years with multiple sclerosis.

The chain carries TRBV11-2 and TRBJ2-1; TRBD1 agrees at 8 bases. V lost 2 bases to trimming and J lost 7 bases; unmatched junction nucleotides: 7. Germline-derived CDR1 and CDR2 are SGHAT and FQNNGV. The CDR3 extends over 15 amino acids. The CDR3 DNA reads TGTGCCAGCAGCTTAATCAGGGGGCTGGGGAATGAGCAGTTCTTC. Its translation is CASSLIRGLGNEQFF.

Many counts were recorded for this clonotype. This chain connects TRBV7-2 to TRBJ2-3, with 9 positions matching TRBD2. This CDR3 region has 18 residues. Germline CDR1 SGHTA, CDR2 FQGNSA. The ends lost 1 base at V and 6 bases at J; junction bases unmatched: 14. For the CDR3, the DNA is TGTGCCAGCAGCTTAGGGCGGGGGGGGTCCCCGCGTTGGGATACGCAGTATTTT. The encoded protein is CASSLGRGGSPRWDTQYF.

V usage is TRBV28 and J usage is TRBJ2-5, with a weak D call TRBD2 (5 bases). The V and J ends lost 4 bases and 5 bases respectively, with 17 bases between them. This CDR3 has 15 residues. The germline CDR1 and CDR2 sequences are MDHEN and SYDVKM. CDR3: CASSSARGLRETQYF. DNA for the CDR3: TGTGCCAGCAGTTCCGCGAGAGGGTTACGGGAGACCCAGTACTTC.

This chain joins TRBV20-1 and TRBJ2-1; weak D call: TRBD2 (5 bases). The CDR3 runs 17 residues. Trimming shortened V by 4 bases and J by 1 base, and 20 bases separated the two germline ends. Germline V CDR1 and CDR2: DFQATT, SNEGSKA (reference sequence). The CDR3 DNA reads as TGCAGTGCTACCCCATCCGAGGGAGACTCTTCCTACAATGAGCAGTTCTTC. This translates into CSATPSEGDSSYNEQFF.

This chain links TRBV7-2 with TRBJ2-1; the D is unclear. CDR3 length: 14 amino acids. Germline V gives CDR1 SGHTA, CDR2 FQGNSA. V was cut by 4 bases and J by 0 bases, with 7 bases left in between. CDR3 region: CASSSANSYNEQFF. The CDR3 region has the DNA TGTGCCAGCAGCTCCGCGAACTCCTACAATGAGCAGTTCTTC. The variable domain in full, with the rest retrieved from reference TRBV7-2 and TRBJ2-1, is GAGVSQSPSNKVTEKGKDVELRCDPISGHTALYWYRQSLGQGLEFLIYFQGNSAPDKSGLPSDRFSAERTGGSVSTLTIQRTQQEDSAVYLCASSSANSYNEQFFGPGTRLTVL.

As to this clonotype: The junction shows a germline mismatch at one end, possibly a read error. The V and J genes are TRBV12-3 or TRBV12-4 and TRBJ1-5; 8 bases agree with TRBD1. The CDR3 is 16 amino acids. The DNA of the CDR3 is TGTGCCAGCAGTTTGTGGGACAGGATAAGCAGTCAGCCCCAGCATTTT. Its protein is CASSLWDRISSQPQHF.

There are a few counts of this clonotype. This chain joins TRBV27 and TRBJ2-3; no reliable D call. Trimming took off 8 bases at V and 0 bases at J, with 12 bases between the two ends. The CDR3 contains 14 residues. The germline gives CDR1 MNHEY, CDR2 SMNVEV (reference sequence). This chain's CDR3 is CASCQNPSTDTQYF. The CDR3 nucleotides are TGTGCCAGCTGCCAGAATCCTAGCACAGATACGCAGTATTTT.

This clonotype has only a few counts. This chain joins TRBV9 and TRBJ2-7; D gene uncertain. In germline, CDR1 is SGDLS, CDR2 YYNGEE. V was cut by 2 bases and J by 2 bases, with 11 bases left in between. CDR3 length: 14 amino acids. DNA for the CDR3: TGTGCCAGCAGCGTGGGAAGCGCAGCCTACGAGCAGTACTTC. Amino acids: CASSVGSAAYEQYF.

The chain combines TRBV6-4 with TRBJ2-3, with D possibly being TRBD2 (6 bases). From germline, CDR1 is MRHNA and CDR2 SNTAGT. CDR3 size: 17 residues. The germline V and J ends were trimmed by 0 bases and 1 base, with 14 bases remaining between them. CDR3 amino acids: CASSDSRSGGGTDTQYF. CDR3 sequence (DNA): TGTGCCAGCAGTGACTCGCGTAGCGGTGGGGGCACAGATACGCAGTATTTT.

The V gene is TRBV3-1, the J gene TRBJ2-5; D might be TRBD2 (5 bases). This CDR3 region has 16 residues. V dropped 0 bases and J dropped 5 bases, with 16 bases sitting between them. CDR1 is LGHDT and CDR2 is YNNKEL in the germline V gene (reference sequence). The CDR3 DNA follows: TGTGCCAGCAGCCAAGACAGCGGACTTACGCTGGAGACCCAGTACTTC. Protein product: CASSQDSGLTLETQYF.

The V gene is TRBV5-1, the J gene TRBJ2-1, with D perhaps TRBD2 (5 bases). The V end was cut by 6 bases, the J end by 3 bases, with 19 bases between. CDR3 size: 16 residues. Germline V CDR1 and CDR2: SGHRS, YFSETQ. CDR3 in amino acids: CASTSAGAAIYNEQFF. CDR3 in DNA: TGCGCCAGCACCTCCGCAGGAGCGGCAATCTACAATGAGCAGTTCTTC.

The CDR3 protein is CASSYRDLGPLDTQYF. Written as DNA, the CDR3 is TGTGCCAGCAGTTACCGGGACTTAGGGCCCCTAGATACGCAGTATTTT. The rearrangement links TRBV6-5 to TRBJ2-3, with D perhaps matching TRBD2 (6 bases). The CDR3 is 16 residues long. Trimming took 2 bases from V and 5 from J, leaving 17 bases between them. Germline V gene sequence: CDR1 MNHEY, CDR2 SVGAGI.

This chain joins TRBV29-1 and TRBJ2-5; 15 bases match TRBD2. Germline V gene sequence: CDR1 SQVTM, CDR2 ANQGSEA. The CDR3 consists of 18 residues. The trim removed 1 base at V and 3 bases at J, leaving 9 bases unmatched. The CDR3 sequence is CSVEGTSGRGRGEETQYF. The CDR3 DNA follows: TGCAGCGTTGAAGGGACTAGCGGGAGGGGACGAGGAGAAGAGACCCAGTACTTC. Full variable domain (remainder filled in from reference TRBV29-1 and TRBJ2-5): SAVISQKPSRDICQRGTSLTIQCQVDSQVTMMFWYRQQPGQSLTLIATANQGSEATYESGFVIDKFPISRPNLTFSTLTVSNMSPEDSSIYLCSVEGTSGRGRGEETQYFGPGTRLLVL.

J is TRBJ1-1 and V is TRBV28; possible D gene TRBD1, 6 bases. Germline CDR1 reads MDHEN; CDR2 reads SYDVKM. V lost 1 base and J lost 0, with 12 bases in between. The CDR3 extends over 16 amino acids. CDR3 in DNA: TGTGCCAGCAGTTTATTACAGGGCCAGTTGAACACTGAAGCTTTCTTT. This sequence encodes CASSLLQGQLNTEAFF.

Remarks on this clonotype: This may be a read error, as it is one base from a much larger clone. This sequence joins TRBV28 and TRBJ2-3, with no clear D. Germline lookup yields CDR1 MDHEN and CDR2 SYDVKM. The CDR3 loop spans 13 amino acids. CDR3 in amino acids: CTSSFSNGDTQYF. The CDR3 DNA is TGTACCAGCAGTTTTAGTAACGGTGATACGCAGTATTTT.

Of note for this clonotype: One junction end disagrees with the germline gene, perhaps due to a read error. The J gene is TRBJ2-1, the V gene TRBV24-1; tentatively, D is TRBD1 or TRBD2 (6 bases each). The CDR3 is 12 amino acids. Germline loops: CDR1 KGHDR, CDR2 SFDVKD. The CDR3 nucleotides read TGTGCCACCAGTGCGGGGGACAATGAGCAGGTCTTC. Its protein is CATSAGDNEQVF.

The V gene is TRBV18, the J gene TRBJ1-2; 8 nucleotides agree with TRBD1. Germline trimming cut 8 bases from V and 2 bases from J; bases unmatched to any gene: 7. Germline CDR1 is KGHSH and CDR2 is LQKENI. CDR3 length: 14 residues. The chain's CDR3 is CASSPGDRNYGYTF. The CDR3 DNA is TGTGCCAGCAGTCCGGGGGACAGGAACTATGGCTACACCTTC.

The chain recombines TRBV6-6 with TRBJ1-1; D not resolved. The CDR3 runs to 12 residues. The V end lost 6 bases, the J end lost 4 bases, and 9 bases lay between the germline ends. CDR1 is MNHNY, CDR2 SVGAGI, per germline (reference sequence). The CDR3 coding sequence is TGTGCCAGCAGGGCGAGGAGCACTGAAGCTTTCTTT. Translating gives CASRARSTEAFF.

This clonotype was observed a handful of times. The chain couples TRBV27 to TRBJ1-4; D might be TRBD1 (6 bases). CDR3 length: 15 residues. Trimming shortened V by 0 bases and J by 11 bases, and 16 bases separated the two germline ends. Germline V gives CDR1 MNHEY, CDR2 SMNVEV (reference sequence). Here the CDR3 reads CASSLSQHRVGKLFF. DNA of the CDR3: TGTGCCAGCAGTTTATCCCAACACAGGGTAGGGAAACTGTTTTTT. The variable domain in full, with the rest retrieved from reference TRBV27 and TRBJ1-4, is EAQVTQNPRYLITVTGKKLTVTCSQNMNHEYMSWYRQDPGLGLRQIYYSMNVEVTDKGDVPEGYKVSRKEKRNFPLILESPSPNQTSLYFCASSLSQHRVGKLFFGSGTQLSVL.

The chain combines TRBV7-9 with TRBJ2-7; D remains unclear. The length of the CDR3 is 13 residues. CDR1 and CDR2 from the germline V gene are SEHNR and FQNEAQ (reference sequence). V lost 1 base, J lost 6 bases, and 10 bases lay in between. The CDR3 protein is CASSLDVFGEQYF. Here the CDR3 DNA reads TGTGCCAGCAGCTTAGATGTGTTTGGCGAGCAGTACTTC.

This rearrangement joins TRBV27 to TRBJ2-1; 7 bases line up with TRBD1. Germline trimming cut 6 bases from V and 4 bases from J; bases unmatched to any gene: 9. From germline, CDR1 is MNHEY and CDR2 SMNVEV (reference sequence). CDR3 length equals 15 residues. The CDR3 coding sequence is TGTGCCAGCAGGGATGTGGCAGGGGGATACAATGAGCAGTTCTTC. Translated, it gives CASRDVAGGYNEQFF.